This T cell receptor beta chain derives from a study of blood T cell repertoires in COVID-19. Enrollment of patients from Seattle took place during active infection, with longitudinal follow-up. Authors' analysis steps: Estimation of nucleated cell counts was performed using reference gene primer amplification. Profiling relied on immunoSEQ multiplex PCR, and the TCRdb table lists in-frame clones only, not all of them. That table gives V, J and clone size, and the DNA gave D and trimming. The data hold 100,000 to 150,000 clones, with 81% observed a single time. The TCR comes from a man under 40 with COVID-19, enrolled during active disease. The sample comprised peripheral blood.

DNA of the CDR3: TGTGCCAGTAGTCTTGCCGCGGGTTCAGGATACGAGCAGTACTTC. Its protein is CASSLAAGSGYEQYF. The genes are TRBV19 and TRBJ2-7, with D perhaps matching TRBD2 (5 bases). The CDR3 length is 15 residues. V was pared by 5 bases and J by 4 bases, with 18 bases between. Germline CDR1 is LNHDA and CDR2 is SQIVND (reference sequence).